This T cell receptor (beta chain) was sequenced during a study of cytomegalovirus exposure and HLA in healthy donors. Study summary: The Caucasian-associated ancestry cluster contained approximately 81% of the 300 to 450 genotyped donors. Whole-study results and caveats: The analysis excluded some indistinguishable V segments, including TRBV6-2 and TRBV6-3. Per published accounts, TCR beta sequences correctly predicted the HLA-A and HLA-B alleles of most subjects.

The CDR3 is 14 residues long. Germline lookup yields CDR1 SGHDT and CDR2 YYEEEE. J lost 2 bases, V lost 2 bases, and 1 base had no gene match. Donors had nominal health at sampling but likely had unrecorded immune exposures. Primers: 60 Vbeta forward and 13 Jbeta reverse. The data were produced by immunoSEQ multiplex PCR, yet TCRdb's version contains in-frame clones alone and is incomplete. The specimen's table records 65,000 to 80,000 clones. About this clone: Its antigen is unknown.

Material for sequencing was PBMCs. This clonotype originated in a female donor in good health and CMV-seropositive. The chain has TRBV5-6 and TRBJ2-7, with 10 bases lining up with TRBD1. The CDR3 DNA reads TGTGCCAGCAGCTTTGGGACAGGGGCCTACGAGCAGTACTTC. Translated: CASSFGTGAYEQYF.